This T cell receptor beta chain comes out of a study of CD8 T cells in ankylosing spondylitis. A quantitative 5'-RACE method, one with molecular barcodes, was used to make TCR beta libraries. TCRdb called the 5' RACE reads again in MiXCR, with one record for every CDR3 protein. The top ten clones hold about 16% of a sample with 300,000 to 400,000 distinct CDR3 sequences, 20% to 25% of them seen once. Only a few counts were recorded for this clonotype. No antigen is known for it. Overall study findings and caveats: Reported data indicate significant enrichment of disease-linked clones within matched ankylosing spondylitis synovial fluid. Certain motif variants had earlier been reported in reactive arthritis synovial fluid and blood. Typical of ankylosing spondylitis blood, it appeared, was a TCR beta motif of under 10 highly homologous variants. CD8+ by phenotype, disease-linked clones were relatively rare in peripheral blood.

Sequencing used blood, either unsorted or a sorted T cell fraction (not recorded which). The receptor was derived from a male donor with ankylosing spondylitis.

The chain's CDR3 is CSARVFGRQETQYF. CDR3 sequence (DNA): TGCAGTGCTAGAGTTTTCGGACGCCAAGAGACCCAGTACTTC. V usage is TRBV20-1 and J usage is TRBJ2-5, with D unresolved. With 1 base removed from V and 1 base from J, the gap between germline ends came to 10 bases. Germline V gene lookup returns CDR1 DFQATT and CDR2 SNEGSKA (reference sequence). This CDR3 comprises 14 residues.